Below are 23 T cell receptor beta chains sequenced from a single sample in a study of tumor-infiltrating lymphocytes in glioblastoma multiforme. Three nested ARM-PCR rounds with V-beta and C-beta primers built TCRB libraries. TCRdb called the multiplex PCR reads again in MiXCR, with one record for every CDR3 protein. The table shows 7,000 to 9,500 distinct CDR3 sequences, with about 80% occurring only once. Material: brain tumor tissue. The receptors stem from a male donor with glioblastoma.

This clonotype was seen a handful of times. The chain couples TRBV4-1 to TRBJ2-1, with TRBD2 as a possible D gene (5 bases). Per germline, CDR1 MGHRA and CDR2 YSYEKL. Trimming pared 1 base from V and 0 bases from J, leaving 13 bases between. CDR3 size: 17 residues. CDR3 in DNA: TGCGCCAGCAGCCAAGGGACTGGAAGGAGCTCCTACAATGAGCAGTTCTTC. Translating gives CASSQGTGRSSYNEQFF.

Notes on this clonotype: One junction end does not reproduce the germline sequence, and a read error may be involved. The V gene is TRBV11-2, the J gene TRBJ1-2; D is perhaps TRBD1 (5 bases). This CDR3 region has 13 residues. The germline V gene has CDR1 SGHAT and CDR2 FQNNGV. The CDR3, as DNA: TGTACCAGCAGCTTGAATAGGGGTCGTGGCTACACCTTC. As protein: CTSSLNRGRGYTF. The full variable domain, in which reference TRBV11-2 and TRBJ1-2 provide the parts outside the CDR3, is EAGVAQSPRYKIIEKRQSVAFWCNPISGHATLYWYQQILGQGPKLLIQFQNNGVVDDSQLPKDRFSAERLKGVDSTLKIQPAKLEDSAVYLCTSSLNRGRGYTFGSGTRLTVV.

This clonotype has a handful of counts. The V call is TRBV13, the J call TRBJ2-7, with no clear D. Germline loops: CDR1 PRHDT, CDR2 FYEKMQ (reference sequence). V was cut by 2 bases and J by 5 bases, with 4 bases left in between. The CDR3 contains 11 residues. The CDR3 protein is CASSLSDEQYF. CDR3 sequence (DNA): TGTGCCAGCAGCTTATCCGACGAGCAGTACTTC.

V is TRBV11-3 and J is TRBJ1-2; D unclear. Trimming stripped 5 bases from V and 7 bases from J, with 11 bases between. CDR1 and CDR2 (germline): SGHNT, YENEEA. This CDR3 contains 12 residues. The CDR3 loop reads CASSQASCGYTF. The CDR3 nucleotides read TGTGCCAGCAGCCAGGCTTCCTGTGGCTACACCTTC.

The rearrangement links TRBV20-1 to TRBJ2-3, with D uncertain. The CDR3 covers 14 residues. Trimming cost V 6 bases and J 0 bases, with 13 bases left between them. Germline lookup yields CDR1 DFQATT and CDR2 SNEGSKA (reference sequence). CDR3 sequence: CSAHTPFSTDTQYF. The CDR3 DNA follows: TGCAGTGCCCACACCCCGTTTAGCACAGATACGCAGTATTTT.

The chain employs TRBV11-2 and TRBJ2-3; unclear D gene. The germline V gene encodes CDR1 SGHAT and CDR2 FQNNGV. This CDR3 is 13 amino acids long. V gave up 2 bases and J gave up 6 bases, with 9 bases separating them. CDR3 loop: CASSLREWDTQYF. CDR3 nucleotides: TGTGCCAGCAGCTTAAGAGAGTGGGATACGCAGTATTTT. The whole variable domain, filled in from reference TRBV11-2 and TRBJ2-3, reads EAGVAQSPRYKIIEKRQSVAFWCNPISGHATLYWYQQILGQGPKLLIQFQNNGVVDDSQLPKDRFSAERLKGVDSTLKIQPAKLEDSAVYLCASSLREWDTQYFGPGTRLTVL.

V usage is TRBV20-1 and J usage is TRBJ2-1, with D tentatively TRBD2 (6 bases). CDR1 and CDR2 (germline): DFQATT, SNEGSKA (reference sequence). V was clipped by 3 bases and J by 12 bases, with 21 bases between them. The CDR3 length is 14 residues. This CDR3 reads CSARFYGGVFGQFF. For the CDR3, the DNA is TGCAGTGCTAGGTTCTATGGCGGGGTCTTCGGGCAGTTCTTC.

About this clonotype: A junction end diverges from the germline sequence, so it may reflect a read error. This chain joins TRBV11-2 and TRBJ2-1, with D possibly being TRBD1 (7 bases). The germline CDR1 and CDR2 sequences are SGHAT and FQNNGV. CDR3 length: 13 amino acids. In nucleotides, the CDR3 is TGTGCCAGCAGCTTAGGCAGGGGGGATGAGCGGTTCTTC. This codes for CASSLGRGDERFF.

The CDR3 DNA reads as TGTGCCAGCAGCATCGGGACAGCCTACGAGCAGTACTTC. Translated, it gives CASSIGTAYEQYF. The chain links TRBV11-2 to TRBJ2-7, with TRBD1 matching 7 bases. CDR3 length equals 13 residues. Germline CDR1 reads SGHAT; CDR2 reads FQNNGV. The junction had 3 bases not matched to a gene; V was cut back by 5 bases and J by 2 bases.

In the case of this clonotype: This clone may be a read error of a much larger clone one base away. The rearrangement uses TRBV20-1 and TRBJ2-2; D is undetermined. Germline-derived CDR1 and CDR2 are DFQATT and SNEGSKA (reference sequence). This CDR3 has 14 amino acids. The CDR3 protein is CGARDLTGTGELFF. The CDR3 bases are TGCGGTGCTAGAGATCTGACGGGCACCGGGGAGCTGTTTTTT.

Concerning this clonotype itself: The CDR3 does not end in the conserved phenylalanine or tryptophan, so this is likely a read error. The DNA is left out, because the CDR3 cannot be placed on it with certainty; the CDR3 is given as TCRdb lists it. The CDR3 here is CASSPRRGESYTL. V and J are TRBV7-3 and TRBJ1-2; the DNA was not used to check the table's D call, TRBD1. Germline V gene sequence: CDR1 SGHTA, CDR2 FQGTGA. The CDR3 region is 13 residues in length, termini included.

This chain joins TRBV11-2 and TRBJ1-1; unclear D gene. The CDR3 spans 14 residues. V dropped 1 base and J dropped 1 base, with 7 bases sitting between them. Germline assignment: CDR1 SGHAT and CDR2 FQNNGV. Here the CDR3 reads CASSLVTGNTEAFF. The CDR3 DNA sequence: TGTGCCAGCAGCTTAGTCACCGGGAACACTGAAGCTTTCTTT.

This clonotype was counted once. Sequence at one end of the junction differs from germline and may be a read error. The chain carries TRBV20-1 and TRBJ2-3; D possibly corresponds to TRBD2 (6 bases). The CDR3 consists of 13 residues. Germline lookup yields CDR1 DFQATT and CDR2 SNEGSKA (reference sequence). The CDR3 loop reads CSSSVPSTDTQYF. The CDR3 DNA reads as TGCAGTTCTAGCGTTCCTAGCACAGATACGCAGTATTTT.

The CDR3 loop reads CASSLDRANYGYTF. CDR3 in DNA: TGTGCCAGCAGCCTGGACAGGGCTAACTATGGCTACACCTTC. The chain uses TRBV11-1 and TRBJ1-2, with 8 bases identical to TRBD1. Germline CDR1 is SGHAT and CDR2 is FQDESV (reference sequence). The CDR3 sequence is 14 residues long. Unmatched junction bases numbered 2, after V lost 5 bases and J lost 0 bases.

Turning to this clonotype: A much more abundant neighbour one base away suggests this may be a read error. The genes are TRBV20-1 and TRBJ2-7, with D possibly called TRBD1 or TRBD2 (7 bases each). V gave up 7 bases and J gave up 8 bases, with 30 bases separating them. The CDR3 consists of 16 residues. Germline loops: CDR1 DFQATT, CDR2 SNEGSKA (reference sequence). CDR3 region: CSVINPGGGGQYQQYF. The CDR3 DNA sequence: TGCAGTGTCATAAACCCAGGGGGAGGGGGGCAGTACCAGCAGTACTTC.

The V and J genes are TRBV12-3 or TRBV12-4 and TRBJ1-4; D is unclear. V was cut by 2 bases and J by 4 bases, with 8 bases left in between. The CDR3 sequence is 14 residues long. CDR3 region: CASSLRRDNEKLFF. CDR3 DNA sequence: TGTGCCAGCAGTTTACGACGGGATAATGAAAAACTGTTTTTT.

The genes are TRBV4-1 and TRBJ2-1; possible D gene TRBD2, 5 bases. This CDR3 region has 15 residues. CDR1 and CDR2 (germline): MGHRA, YSYEKL. V lost 3 bases to trimming and J lost 8 bases, with 17 bases between them. The CDR3 reads CASSHAGLGSDEQFF. CDR3 coding DNA: TGCGCCAGCAGCCATGCAGGACTGGGTTCGGATGAGCAGTTCTTC.

This clonotype occurred once. The V call is TRBV12-3 or TRBV12-4, the J call TRBJ2-1; D gene ambiguous. Trimming left V 8 bases short and J 7 bases short, with 9 bases between. The CDR3 length is 11 residues. The DNA of the CDR3 is TGTGCCAGCGTTCAGACGAATGAGCAGTTCTTC. It translates to CASVQTNEQFF.

Turning to this clonotype: A junction boundary mismatches the germline segment, possibly from a read error. The V call is TRBV11-2, the J call TRBJ2-1; D is perhaps TRBD1 (5 bases). The germline CDR1 and CDR2 sequences are SGHAT and FQNNGV. This CDR3 contains 15 residues. Written as DNA, the CDR3 is TGTTCCAGCAGCTTAGGGGTTAGCTCCTACAATGAGCAGTTCTTC. Amino acids: CSSSLGVSSYNEQFF.

The CDR3 protein is CSARPYDRGPYGYTF. CDR3 nucleotides: TGCAGTGCTAGACCCTATGACAGGGGGCCCTATGGCTACACCTTC. The chain carries TRBV20-1 and TRBJ1-2, with 10 bases lining up with TRBD1. The V and J ends lost 2 bases and 4 bases, in that order; junction bases with no gene match: 7. Germline V lookup: CDR1 DFQATT, CDR2 SNEGSKA (reference sequence). The CDR3 length is 15 residues.

CDR3 loop: CASSLAGDRSFRGYTF. CDR3 in DNA: TGTGCCAGCAGCTTGGCCGGGGACAGATCCTTTAGGGGCTACACCTTC. The gene calls are TRBV5-4 and TRBJ1-2, with 7 bases identical to TRBD1. This CDR3 is built from 16 residues. Germline CDR1 and CDR2: SGHNT and YYREEE (reference sequence). V shed 0 bases and J 8 bases; nucleotides not matched to a gene: 13. The variable domain in full, completed from reference TRBV5-4 and TRBJ1-2, reads ETGVTQSPTHLIKTRGQQVTLRCSSQSGHNTVSWYQQALGQGPQFIFQYYREEENGRGNFPPRFSGLQFPNYSSELNVNALELDDSALYLCASSLAGDRSFRGYTFGSGTRLTVV.

The chain carries TRBV24-1 and TRBJ2-2; unclear D gene. The V and J ends lost 4 bases and 13 bases respectively, with 24 bases between them. The CDR3 totals 16 residues. CDR1 and CDR2 from the germline V gene are KGHDR and SFDVKD. The CDR3 loop reads CATSEVWPTNTGWLFF. The CDR3 nucleotides are TGTGCCACCAGTGAGGTTTGGCCTACGAACACCGGGTGGCTGTTTTTT.

The chain employs TRBV20-1 and TRBJ2-1; D is ambiguous. Trimming stripped 5 bases from V and 15 bases from J, with 17 bases between. This CDR3 contains 11 residues. Per the germline V gene, CDR1 is DFQATT and CDR2 is SNEGSKA (reference sequence). The CDR3: CSASQLTSLFF. The CDR3 nucleotides read TGCAGTGCTTCCCAACTTACATCACTGTTCTTC.